This entry lists 19 T cell receptor beta chains sequenced from one sample in a study of T-cell reconstitution after alpha-beta-depleted transplantation in children. Unique molecular identifiers were built into the TCRbeta library. TCRdb re-analysed the PCR reads in MiXCR, keeping a single row per CDR3 protein. The table includes around 450,000 distinct CDR3 sequences, about 40% detected once. The material sequenced was PBMCs, taken before TCRalphabeta/CD19-depleted stem cell transplant. The receptor set was obtained from a girl aged 2-10 years with aplastic anemia, due to receive a stem cell transplant.

There are many counts of this clonotype. The chain recombines TRBV7-9 with TRBJ1-3; 7 bases match TRBD1. CDR1 SEHNR and CDR2 FQNEAQ come from the germline V gene (reference sequence). CDR3 length: 14 residues. Trimming cost V 5 bases and J 3 bases; bases outside gene matches: 4. CDR3 nucleotide sequence: TGTGCCAGCAGCCTTACAGGGGTTGGAAACACCATATATTTT. This sequence encodes CASSLTGVGNTIYF.

J is TRBJ2-3 and V is TRBV10-3, with a weak D call TRBD2 (5 bases). The V end lost 1 base, the J end lost 3 bases, and 8 bases lay between the germline ends. The CDR3 has 14 amino acids. Germline V CDR1 and CDR2: ENHRY, SYGVKD. The DNA for the CDR3 is TGTGCCATCAGTGAGTTGGAGGTAACAGATACGCAGTATTTT. It is translated as CAISELEVTDTQYF.

This chain links TRBV20-1 with TRBJ1-1; the match to TRBD1 covers 7 bases. The V gene end was trimmed by 5 bases and the J gene end by 1 base; junction bases not matched to a gene: 7. The CDR3 sequence is 14 residues long. From germline, CDR1 is DFQATT and CDR2 SNEGSKA (reference sequence). The CDR3 DNA reads as TGCAGTGCTGCAAAACGGACAGGGAACACTGAAGCTTTCTTT. Encoded protein: CSAAKRTGNTEAFF.

V gene TRBV5-1 combines with J gene TRBJ2-7; D gene unclear. There are 11 residues in the CDR3. V was pared by 3 bases and J by 5 bases, with 6 bases between. Germline V CDR1 and CDR2: SGHRS, YFSETQ. CDR3 protein: CASSYGHEQYF. The CDR3 DNA is TGCGCCAGCAGCTACGGACACGAGCAGTACTTC.

This clonotype came up many times. This chain links TRBV20-1 with TRBJ1-5; 9 bases match TRBD1. Germline CDR1 and CDR2: DFQATT and SNEGSKA (reference sequence). Unmatched junction bases numbered 10, after V lost 3 bases and J lost 4 bases. The CDR3 totals 16 residues. CDR3 nucleotide sequence: TGCAGTGCTAGCGATCAGGACAGGGGTCTTAATCAGCCCCAGCATTTT. Its translation is CSASDQDRGLNQPQHF.

The rearrangement uses TRBV29-1 and TRBJ1-1; D is possibly TRBD1 (6 bases). The CDR3 is 14 amino acids. CDR1 is SQVTM, CDR2 ANQGSEA, per germline. Trimming took 6 bases from V and 0 from J, leaving 14 bases between them. CDR3 bases: TGCAGCGTACCGGGACACTTGATGAACACTGAAGCTTTCTTT. The encoded protein is CSVPGHLMNTEAFF.

The chain links TRBV20-1 to TRBJ2-5, with D perhaps matching TRBD1 or TRBD2 (5 bases each). Trimming removed 6 bases from V and 5 bases from J, with 22 bases in between. CDR1 DFQATT and CDR2 SNEGSKA come from the germline V gene (reference sequence). This CDR3 is built from 15 residues. This chain's CDR3 is CSANPIIDRGETQYF. CDR3 sequence (DNA): TGCAGTGCCAACCCTATTATAGACAGAGGGGAGACCCAGTACTTC.

At least ten counts were recorded for this clonotype. The CDR3 nucleotides read TGTGCCAGCAGCCAAGATGGGGGGCGGCAAGAGACCCAGTACTTC. The encoded protein is CASSQDGGRQETQYF. The V call is TRBV3-1, the J call TRBJ2-5; TRBD1 or TRBD2 may be the D gene (6 bases each). The V and J ends lost 0 bases and 2 bases respectively, with 10 bases between them. Germline assignment: CDR1 LGHDT and CDR2 YNNKEL (reference sequence). CDR3 size: 15 residues.

This clonotype was seen many times. The genes are TRBV6-1 and TRBJ1-5, with a possible D match to TRBD1 (6 bases). The germline V and J ends were trimmed by 7 bases and 3 bases, with 16 bases remaining between them. The CDR3 covers 15 residues. CDR1 MNHNS and CDR2 SASEGT come from the germline V gene. The CDR3 bases are TGTGCCAGCAACCCGACAGGTGCATACAATCAGCCCCAGCATTTT. Amino acid sequence: CASNPTGAYNQPQHF.

This clonotype was seen ten or more times. The chain recombines TRBV10-3 with TRBJ1-6, with D possibly matching TRBD1 (6 bases). The CDR3 has 15 residues. V was pared by 3 bases and J by 5 bases, with 11 bases between. Germline V lookup: CDR1 ENHRY, CDR2 SYGVKD. The CDR3 bases are TGTGCCATCAGTGACGTGTACAGGGATAATTCACCCCTCCACTTT. The encoded protein is CAISDVYRDNSPLHF.

The V gene is TRBV18, the J gene TRBJ2-3; 10 nucleotides agree with TRBD2. This CDR3 contains 15 residues. Germline lookup yields CDR1 KGHSH and CDR2 LQKENI. V lost 8 bases and J lost 4; bases outside the gene matches: 9. The DNA of the CDR3 is TGTGCCAGCCGCCAAGGGACTAGCGTGGCAGATACGCAGTATTTT. Translating it yields CASRQGTSVADTQYF.

This clonotype was counted between two and nine times. The rearrangement uses TRBV9 and TRBJ2-2; 7 bases are a match to TRBD1. The CDR3 consists of 17 residues. V dropped 3 bases and J dropped 3; count of bases not matched to a gene: 11. The germline gives CDR1 SGDLS, CDR2 YYNGEE. For the CDR3, the DNA is TGTGCCAGCAGCGGAGACAGGGACAGTCGGCACACCGGGGAGCTGTTTTTT. Protein product: CASSGDRDSRHTGELFF.

The genes are TRBV28 and TRBJ2-2; D is unclear. CDR1 is MDHEN and CDR2 is SYDVKM in the germline V gene. This CDR3 comprises 20 residues. Trimming stripped 3 bases from V and 6 bases from J, with 29 bases between. The DNA for the CDR3 is TGTGCCAGCAGTTTTCGCCATTTCGCTTTCGCGTCAGCCTCCGCCGGGGAGCTGTTTTTT. Protein product: CASSFRHFAFASASAGELFF. Combining the CDR3 with reference TRBV28 and TRBJ2-2 gives the whole variable domain DVKVTQSSRYLVKRTGEKVFLECVQDMDHENMFWYRQDPGLGLRLIYFSYDVKMKEKGDIPEGYSVSREKKERFSLILESASTNQTSMYLCASSFRHFAFASASAGELFFGEGSRLTVL.

V is TRBV12-3 or TRBV12-4 and J is TRBJ1-5, with 7 bases aligning to TRBD1. The CDR3 has 15 amino acids. With V trimmed by 3 bases and J by 7 bases, 9 bases remained unmatched. The CDR3 loop reads CASSFHWTGGQPQHF. CDR3 bases: TGTGCCAGCAGTTTCCATTGGACAGGCGGGCAGCCCCAGCATTTT.

This clonotype was counted a few times. This chain connects TRBV29-1 to TRBJ2-7; D may be TRBD1 (6 bases). The CDR3 contains 11 residues. The V end was cut by 6 bases, the J end by 1 base, with 7 bases between. The V gene's germline CDR1 is SQVTM and CDR2 ANQGSEA. CDR3 bases: TGCAGCGTAGGACAGTCCTACGAGCAGTACTTC. Protein product: CSVGQSYEQYF.

The genes are TRBV5-1 and TRBJ2-7, with D possibly matching TRBD1 (5 bases). V lost 0 bases and J 3 bases, leaving 10 bases between the germline ends. The CDR3 is 14 residues long. CDR1 is SGHRS and CDR2 is YFSETQ in the germline V gene. CDR3 amino acids: CASSLVDTIYEQYF. CDR3 DNA: TGCGCCAGCAGCTTGGTGGACACCATCTACGAGCAGTACTTC.

The chain joins TRBV29-1 to TRBJ2-1; a weak D match, TRBD2 (5 bases). This CDR3 spans 15 amino acids. Deletions cut 4 bases from V and 2 bases from J, with 15 bases between. Germline V gene lookup returns CDR1 SQVTM and CDR2 ANQGSEA. The CDR3 nucleotides read TGCAGCGTTGCTATAGGAGCGGAGGCCTACAATGAGCAGTTCTTC. Amino acids: CSVAIGAEAYNEQFF.

J is TRBJ2-3 and V is TRBV20-1; D is perhaps TRBD1 (6 bases). This CDR3 comprises 15 residues. Germline loops: CDR1 DFQATT, CDR2 SNEGSKA (reference sequence). The V gene lost 3 bases and the J gene lost 5 bases, with 18 bases spanning the gap. CDR3 nucleotide sequence: TGCAGTGCTAGTATAGGCAGTCAGGGGCTAGATACGCAGTATTTT. Translation: CSASIGSQGLDTQYF.

The rearrangement joins TRBV18 to TRBJ1-2, with 9 bases aligning to TRBD1. CDR1 and CDR2 (germline): KGHSH, LQKENI. This CDR3 region has 17 residues. Trimming took 4 bases from V and 7 from J; bases not matched to a gene: 16. The CDR3 spells CASSLQSNRGRRSGYTF. CDR3 in DNA: TGTGCCAGCTCACTCCAAAGTAACAGGGGGCGTAGGAGTGGCTACACCTTC.